These T cell receptor beta chains were read from a single sample in a study of cytomegalovirus exposure and HLA in healthy donors. The protocol was immunoSEQ multiplex PCR, while the TCRdb copy is restricted to in-frame clones and leaves out a portion. This table has roughly 120,000 clones, 60% to 80% appearing once. Sample: PBMCs. These receptors came from a man aged 50 or older in good health and CMV-seropositive. The CDR3 runs from the conserved cysteine through the conserved F or W. Fields, in order: clone size, V gene, J gene, D gene, CDR3 protein, CDR3 DNA. A D gene is named only where the DNA matches it firmly. Not every row has a clone size; where given, it reads once, few, many or a size class.

abundance: once
v_gene: TRBV9
j_gene: TRBJ2-2
d_gene: -
CDR3aa: CASSVGPPAGTGELFF
CDR3nt: TGTGCCAGCAGCGTGGGGCCGCCAGCGGGCACCGGGGAGCTGTTTTTT

abundance: -
v_gene: TRBV4-1
j_gene: TRBJ2-1
d_gene: -
CDR3aa: CASSHPTEEQFF
CDR3nt: TGCGCCAGCAGCCATCCCACAGAGGAGCAGTTCTTC

abundance: -
v_gene: TRBV6-5
j_gene: TRBJ1-5
d_gene: -
CDR3aa: CASSPSAYSNQPQHF
CDR3nt: TGTGCCAGCAGCCCCAGCGCTTATAGCAATCAGCCCCAGCATTTT

abundance: -
v_gene: TRBV28
j_gene: TRBJ1-1
d_gene: TRBD1
CDR3aa: CASSTDRARTEAFF
CDR3nt: TGTGCCAGCAGTACGGACAGGGCTCGCACTGAAGCTTTCTTT

abundance: once
v_gene: TRBV6-5
j_gene: TRBJ2-2
d_gene: -
CDR3aa: CATTPRENTGELFF
CDR3nt: TGTGCCACCACCCCCAGGGAGAACACCGGGGAGCTGTTTTTT

abundance: -
v_gene: TRBV27
j_gene: TRBJ1-1
d_gene: -
CDR3aa: CASSLFRNTEAFF
CDR3nt: TGTGCCAGCAGTTTATTCAGGAACACTGAAGCTTTCTTT

abundance: -
v_gene: TRBV4-2
j_gene: TRBJ1-4
d_gene: TRBD1
CDR3aa: CASSHEPGGGEKLFF
CDR3nt: TGTGCCAGCAGCCATGAACCAGGGGGTGGCGAAAAACTGTTTTTT

abundance: -
v_gene: TRBV18
j_gene: TRBJ2-3
d_gene: -
CDR3aa: CASSPVTDTQYF
CDR3nt: TGTGCCAGCTCACCCGTCACAGATACGCAGTATTTT

abundance: -
v_gene: TRBV10-1
j_gene: TRBJ2-2
d_gene: -
CDR3aa: CASSDTTNTGELFF
CDR3nt: TGCGCCAGCAGCGATACTACGAACACCGGGGAGCTGTTTTTT

abundance: -
v_gene: TRBV6-4
j_gene: TRBJ2-1
d_gene: -
CDR3aa: CASRGTAGSYNEQFF
CDR3nt: TGTGCCAGCAGGGGGACTGCCGGCTCCTACAATGAGCAGTTCTTC

abundance: few
v_gene: TRBV28
j_gene: TRBJ2-1
d_gene: TRBD2
CDR3aa: CASSGTSGIGVHQFF
CDR3nt: TGTGCCAGCAGTGGGACTAGCGGGATAGGGGTTCACCAGTTCTTC

abundance: -
v_gene: TRBV11-3
j_gene: TRBJ2-5
d_gene: TRBD1
CDR3aa: CASSSRSTGVETQYF
CDR3nt: TGTGCCAGCAGCTCCCGGTCGACAGGGGTCGAGACCCAGTACTTC

abundance: -
v_gene: TRBV18
j_gene: TRBJ1-4
d_gene: -
CDR3aa: CASSPDLYTNEKLFF
CDR3nt: TGTGCCAGCTCACCAGACTTGTATACTAATGAAAAACTGTTTTTT

abundance: -
v_gene: TRBV5-1
j_gene: TRBJ2-3
d_gene: TRBD1
CDR3aa: CASSSGTGGTDTQYF
CDR3nt: TGCGCCAGCAGCTCCGGGACAGGGGGCACAGATACGCAGTATTTT

abundance: -
v_gene: TRBV4-3
j_gene: TRBJ2-2
d_gene: -
CDR3aa: CASREVQGTGELFF
CDR3nt: TGCGCCAGCAGAGAAGTACAGGGCACCGGGGAGCTGTTTTTT

abundance: -
v_gene: TRBV5-1
j_gene: TRBJ2-7
d_gene: -
CDR3aa: CASRLQEGHEQYF
CDR3nt: TGCGCCAGTCGACTACAAGAGGGCCACGAGCAGTACTTC

abundance: few
v_gene: TRBV15
j_gene: TRBJ1-4
d_gene: -
CDR3aa: CATSEVDEKLFF
CDR3nt: TGTGCCACCAGCGAGGTGGATGAAAAACTGTTTTTT

abundance: -
v_gene: TRBV5-5
j_gene: TRBJ1-2
d_gene: -
CDR3aa: CASSFTGNYGYTF
CDR3nt: TGTGCCAGCAGCTTTACGGGTAACTATGGCTACACCTTC

abundance: -
v_gene: TRBV7-6
j_gene: TRBJ2-3
d_gene: TRBD1
CDR3aa: CASSLDRGTDTQYF
CDR3nt: TGTGCCAGCAGCTTAGACAGGGGGACCGATACGCAGTATTTT

abundance: -
v_gene: TRBV6-5
j_gene: TRBJ1-6
d_gene: -
CDR3aa: CASSTSGRNNSPLHF
CDR3nt: TGTGCCAGCAGCACCTCAGGGCGGAATAATTCACCCCTCCACTTT

abundance: -
v_gene: TRBV10-2
j_gene: TRBJ1-4
d_gene: -
CDR3aa: CASRLAGPGDEKLFF
CDR3nt: TGCGCCAGCAGATTAGCGGGGCCGGGAGATGAAAAACTGTTTTTT

abundance: -
v_gene: TRBV6-1
j_gene: TRBJ1-2
d_gene: TRBD1
CDR3aa: CASSGGQLPYGYTF
CDR3nt: TGTGCCAGCAGTGGGGGACAGCTACCCTATGGCTACACCTTC

abundance: few
v_gene: TRBV19
j_gene: TRBJ2-2
d_gene: -
CDR3aa: CASSLPPVLNTGELFF
CDR3nt: TGTGCCAGTAGTCTCCCTCCGGTCCTAAACACCGGGGAGCTGTTTTTT

abundance: -
v_gene: TRBV7-2
j_gene: TRBJ2-5
d_gene: -
CDR3aa: CASSFQGGQETQYF
CDR3nt: TGTGCCAGCAGCTTCCAGGGGGGCCAAGAGACCCAGTACTTC

abundance: -
v_gene: TRBV19
j_gene: TRBJ1-5
d_gene: -
CDR3aa: CASSIDRKQENQPQHF
CDR3nt: TGTGCCAGTAGTATAGATCGGAAACAGGAAAATCAGCCCCAGCATTTT